This section outlines one T cell receptor (beta chain) sequence together with its context. Additional DNA sequences in this sample encode the identical CDR3. This sample is part of a study of blood T cell repertoires in COVID-19. Study-wide background: The samples span acute and convalescent COVID-19 from the United States, Italy and Spain.

The germline V gene encodes CDR1 SGHRS and CDR2 YFSETQ. This CDR3 has 14 residues. V was cut by 5 bases and J by 2 bases, with 13 bases left in between. The repertoire was sequenced with immunoSEQ multiplex PCR; TCRdb's copy has only in-frame clones and lacks some. The top ten hold 15% to 20% of the sample, which has about 200,000 clones, approximately 90% seen once. This TCR derives from a man in his fifties with COVID-19, enrolled during active disease. The sample consisted of peripheral blood. The V and J genes are TRBV5-1 and TRBJ2-5; D gene unclear. This chain's CDR3 is CASSLRVDQETQYF. As DNA, the CDR3 is TGCGCCAGCAGTCTACGGGTAGATCAAGAGACCCAGTACTTC. Full variable domain (remainder filled in from reference TRBV5-1 and TRBJ2-5): KAGVTQTPRYLIKTRGQQVTLSCSPISGHRSVSWYQQTPGQGLQFLFEYFSETQRNKGNFPGRFSGRQFSNSRSEMNVSTLELGDSALYLCASSLRVDQETQYFGPGTRLLVL.